The following is a TCR beta chain sequence with its context. Antigen unknown. These data are taken from a study of T cell responses to AZD1222 COVID-19 vaccine. Whole-study context: The study pooled second doses at about 4 or about 12 weeks. The study's findings and limits: Following two doses of AZD1222, Spike-specific TCR breadth and depth rose. Sampled repertoires all dated from after the peak T cell response. Along spike, vaccine-associated CD4 TCRs were found throughout, with dominance at 160-218 and 743-854.

Produced via immunoSEQ multiplex PCR; TCRdb's table is partial and in-frame only. The sample holds roughly 170,000 clones; roughly nine tenths are singletons and the top ten take roughly 2.8%. Trimming stripped 4 bases from V and 0 bases from J, with 4 bases between. CDR3 length: 12 residues. This specimen consisted of peripheral blood, obtained on day 0 of AZD1222 vaccination. The V and J genes are TRBV12-3 or TRBV12-4 and TRBJ2-7, with unresolved D. This clonotype was sampled from an adult in good health. CDR3 region: CASSYGSYEQYF. Here the CDR3 DNA reads TGTGCCAGCAGTTATGGCTCCTACGAGCAGTACTTC.